These 30 T cell receptor beta chains came from one sample sequenced in a study of cytotoxic CD8 clonotypes in ibrutinib-treated CLL. Sequencing was performed with immunoSEQ multiplex PCR; in TCRdb, only in-frame clones are kept and a portion is missing. The sample contains 50,000 or so clones, over 65% of which appear only once. The material was PBMCs, obtained after 24 months of ibrutinib treatment. The source is a human donor with chronic lymphocytic leukemia.

This chain connects TRBV19 to TRBJ2-2, with no clear D. The germline gives CDR1 LNHDA, CDR2 SQIVND (reference sequence). The CDR3 covers 14 residues. V dropped 0 bases and J dropped 2 bases, with 4 bases sitting between them. The CDR3, as DNA: TGTGCCAGTAGTATAGAGGGAAACACCGGGGAGCTGTTTTTT. Its translation is CASSIEGNTGELFF. The full variable domain, completed using reference TRBV19 and TRBJ2-2, is DGGITQSPKYLFRKEGQNVTLSCEQNLNHDAMYWYRQDPGQGLRLIYYSQIVNDFQKGDIAEGYSVSREKKESFPLTVTSAQKNPTAFYLCASSIEGNTGELFFGEGSRLTVL.

The chain couples TRBV6-5 to TRBJ2-6; D ambiguous. This CDR3 region has 15 residues. The germline V gene has CDR1 MNHEY and CDR2 SVGAGI. The V end lost 5 bases, the J end lost 0 bases, and 8 bases lay between the germline ends. The CDR3 here is CASSKTSSGANVLTF. The CDR3 region has the DNA TGTGCCAGCAGTAAGACAAGCTCTGGGGCCAACGTCCTGACTTTC.

The gene calls are TRBV10-1 and TRBJ2-3, with TRBD2 matching over 9 bases. The CDR3 consists of 14 residues. Per germline, CDR1 WNHNN and CDR2 SYGVQD (reference sequence). J was trimmed by 5 bases and V by 5 bases; bases with no gene match: 5. This CDR3 is CASSPAGGGDTQYF. CDR3 nucleotide sequence: TGCGCCAGCAGTCCGGCGGGAGGGGGAGATACGCAGTATTTT.

The table lists this clone with a few counts. V is TRBV28 and J is TRBJ2-7; TRBD2 matches 7 bases. The germline gives CDR1 MDHEN, CDR2 SYDVKM. V was clipped by 7 bases and J by 3 bases; unmatched bases: 6. This CDR3 contains 13 residues. The chain's CDR3 is CASTETSNYEQYF. CDR3 DNA sequence: TGTGCCAGCACCGAGACTAGCAACTACGAGCAGTACTTC.

This chain joins TRBV9 and TRBJ1-1; D not resolved. CDR1 is SGDLS and CDR2 is YYNGEE in the germline V gene. CDR3 length: 13 residues. Trimming took 0 bases from V and 3 from J, leaving 6 bases between them. Here the CDR3 DNA reads TGTGCCAGCAGCGTAGGCCCGGACACTGAAGCTTTCTTT. This codes for CASSVGPDTEAFF.

This clone was observed once. The chain has TRBV5-1 and TRBJ2-7; D unclear. This CDR3 is 13 amino acids long. Germline values: CDR1 SGHRS, CDR2 YFSETQ. V was cut by 3 bases and J by 7 bases, with 14 bases left in between. Here the CDR3 DNA reads TGCGCCAGCAGCTGGACGGGCTCTCATGAGCAGTACTTC. Translated: CASSWTGSHEQYF. Full variable domain (remainder filled in from reference TRBV5-1 and TRBJ2-7): KAGVTQTPRYLIKTRGQQVTLSCSPISGHRSVSWYQQTPGQGLQFLFEYFSETQRNKGNFPGRFSGRQFSNSRSEMNVSTLELGDSALYLCASSWTGSHEQYFGPGTRLTVT.

This chain uses TRBV18 with TRBJ2-1; tentatively, D is TRBD2 (5 bases). Germline-derived CDR1 and CDR2 are KGHSH and LQKENI. The CDR3 sequence is 14 residues long. Trimming removed 1 base at V and 7 bases at J, with 11 bases between. CDR3 region: CASSPLGVRNEQFF. The CDR3 DNA reads as TGTGCCAGCTCACCACTCGGGGTACGGAATGAGCAGTTCTTC.

The genes are TRBV5-6 and TRBJ2-4, with a weak D call TRBD1 (5 bases). CDR3 length equals 18 residues. V lost 4 bases to trimming and J lost 0 bases, with 20 bases between them. Germline V gives CDR1 SGHDT, CDR2 YYEEEE. The CDR3 is CASSPRWVQDIAKNIQYF. The CDR3 DNA is TGTGCCAGCAGCCCCCGGTGGGTGCAGGACATAGCCAAAAACATTCAGTACTTC. The full variable domain, its missing parts supplied by reference TRBV5-6 and TRBJ2-4, is DAGVTQSPTHLIKTRGQQVTLRCSPKSGHDTVSWYQQALGQGPQFIFQYYEEEERQRGNFPDRFSGHQFPNYSSELNVNALLLGDSALYLCASSPRWVQDIAKNIQYFGAGTRLSVL.

The chain recombines TRBV18 with TRBJ2-5; 15 bases agree with TRBD2. The germline gives CDR1 KGHSH, CDR2 LQKENI. Losses at the gene ends were 3 bases for V and 4 bases for J; bases not matched to a gene: 3. This CDR3 region has 16 residues. The CDR3 coding sequence is TGTGCCAGCTCACCCTTGGGACTAGCGGGAGGAGAGACCCAGTACTTC. Translating it yields CASSPLGLAGGETQYF. The full variable domain, with the rest looked up from reference TRBV18 and TRBJ2-5, is NAGVMQNPRHLVRRRGQEARLRCSPMKGHSHVYWYRQLPEEGLKFMVYLQKENIIDESGMPKERFSAEFPKEGPSILRIQQVVRGDSAAYFCASSPLGLAGGETQYFGPGTRLLVL.

The genes are TRBV25-1 and TRBJ1-2; D call uncertain. The CDR3 sequence is 14 residues long. The germline V and J ends were trimmed by 2 bases and 8 bases, with 15 bases remaining between them. The germline V gene encodes CDR1 MGHDK and CDR2 SYGVNS. The CDR3 protein is CASSEGSLLGGYTF. The CDR3, as DNA: TGTGCCAGCAGTGAAGGGTCCCTACTAGGCGGCTACACCTTC.

The chain has TRBV7-4 and TRBJ1-4; a possible D gene is TRBD1 (5 bases). Germline CDR1 SGHVT, CDR2 SQSDAQ. Trimming shortened V by 2 bases and J by 8 bases, and 12 bases separated the two germline ends. The CDR3 has 14 residues. The CDR3 is CASSLISRGEKLFF. The CDR3 DNA follows: TGTGCCAGCAGCTTAATATCCCGGGGGGAAAAACTGTTTTTT.

The chain joins TRBV27 to TRBJ2-1; D is unclear. Trimming took 0 bases from V and 8 from J, leaving 8 bases between them. Germline values: CDR1 MNHEY, CDR2 SMNVEV (reference sequence). This CDR3 contains 13 residues. The CDR3 loop reads CASSLSRIHEQFF. The CDR3 region has the DNA TGTGCCAGCAGTTTATCGCGGATCCATGAGCAGTTCTTC.

This clone was counted once. The chain uses TRBV29-1 and TRBJ2-1; D is unresolved. With 2 bases removed from V and 8 bases from J, the gap between germline ends came to 4 bases. This CDR3 contains 10 residues. Germline CDR1 reads SQVTM; CDR2 reads ANQGSEA. The CDR3 bases are TGCAGCGTTGAATGGGATGAGCAGTTCTTC. Its protein is CSVEWDEQFF.

The chain employs TRBV28 and TRBJ2-1; TRBD2 aligns across 13 bases. CDR1 and CDR2 from the germline V gene are MDHEN and SYDVKM. Germline trimming cut 5 bases from V and 9 bases from J; bases unmatched to any gene: 4. The CDR3 runs 14 residues. The CDR3 reads CASSRGLAGREQFF. In nucleotides, the CDR3 is TGTGCCAGCAGTAGGGGACTAGCGGGACGTGAGCAGTTCTTC.

This clone has just a few counts. This chain uses TRBV7-8 with TRBJ1-2; D is unclear. The CDR3 has 14 amino acids. CDR1 is SGHVS and CDR2 is FQNEAQ in the germline V gene. V dropped 1 base and J dropped 0 bases, with 6 bases sitting between them. The CDR3 spells CASSLGHTNYGYTF. CDR3 nucleotides: TGTGCCAGCAGCTTAGGTCACACTAACTATGGCTACACCTTC.

The CDR3 protein is CASSESRVIYNEQFF. The CDR3 nucleotides are TGTGCCAGCAGTGAATCCAGGGTTATCTACAATGAGCAGTTCTTC. The rearrangement links TRBV25-1 to TRBJ2-1, with D possibly being TRBD1 (5 bases). V lost 1 base to trimming and J lost 3 bases, with 10 bases between them. The germline gives CDR1 MGHDK, CDR2 SYGVNS. CDR3 length equals 15 residues.

The chain combines TRBV4-2 with TRBJ2-5, with D perhaps TRBD1 (6 bases). Germline V CDR1 and CDR2: LGHNA, YNFKEQ. V was trimmed by 2 bases and J by 1 base, leaving 14 bases between them. This CDR3 comprises 16 residues. This CDR3 reads CASSQRQTGTQETQYF. The CDR3 DNA follows: TGTGCCAGCAGCCAACGACAAACAGGGACCCAAGAGACCCAGTACTTC.

V and J are TRBV18 and TRBJ2-4; 9 bases agree with TRBD1. Germline V lookup: CDR1 KGHSH, CDR2 LQKENI. The V gene end was trimmed by 6 bases and the J gene end by 3 bases; junction bases not matched to a gene: 9. The CDR3 runs 16 residues. This chain's CDR3 is CASSPRDRVDKNIQYF. The CDR3 DNA sequence: TGTGCCAGCTCCCCTCGGGACAGGGTAGACAAAAACATTCAGTACTTC. Filled out from reference TRBV18 and TRBJ2-4, the complete variable domain reads NAGVMQNPRHLVRRRGQEARLRCSPMKGHSHVYWYRQLPEEGLKFMVYLQKENIIDESGMPKERFSAEFPKEGPSILRIQQVVRGDSAAYFCASSPRDRVDKNIQYFGAGTRLSVL.

DNA for the CDR3: TGTGCCAGCAGGAAAGACAGTTCTAGCACAGATACGCAGTATTTT. Protein: CASRKDSSSTDTQYF. This sequence joins TRBV2 and TRBJ2-3; possibly TRBD1 for D (5 bases). The CDR3 has 15 residues. The V and J ends lost 6 bases and 0 bases respectively, with 13 bases between them. Germline V gene sequence: CDR1 SNHLY, CDR2 FYNNEI.

The V gene is TRBV28, the J gene TRBJ2-7; tentative D call: TRBD1 (6 bases). Trimming removed 7 bases at V and 3 bases at J, with 10 bases between. Germline V CDR1 and CDR2: MDHEN, SYDVKM. CDR3 length: 12 residues. Here the CDR3 DNA reads TGTGCCAGCACCCTAGGGGGCTACGAGCAGTACTTC. This codes for CASTLGGYEQYF.

V usage is TRBV25-1 and J usage is TRBJ1-3; D gene uncertain. CDR1 and CDR2 from the germline V gene are MGHDK and SYGVNS. The V end lost 8 bases, the J end lost 2 bases, and 19 bases lay between the germline ends. The CDR3 is 16 residues long. Written as DNA, the CDR3 is TGTGCCAGCTCCCCCGGACCGGCTAAAGCTGGAAACACCATATATTTT. This translates into CASSPGPAKAGNTIYF.

The rearrangement links TRBV10-3 to TRBJ1-5; 10 bases agree with TRBD1. The CDR3 is 14 amino acids. Germline V gene data show CDR1 as ENHRY and CDR2 as SYGVKD. V gave up 2 bases and J gave up 11 bases; unmatched junction bases: 6. Written as DNA, the CDR3 is TGTGCCATCAGTGAGAGGGGACAGGGGCCCGCCCAGCATTTT. Residues: CAISERGQGPAQHF.

This clone appeared a single time. The rearrangement uses TRBV19 and TRBJ1-1, with 9 bases that match TRBD1. With V trimmed by 4 bases and J by 3 bases, 9 bases remained unmatched. CDR3 size: 16 residues. Germline-derived CDR1 and CDR2 are LNHDA and SQIVND (reference sequence). For the CDR3, the DNA is TGTGCCAGTAGTACGAGAACAGGGGGCGCGGACACTGAAGCTTTCTTT. Amino acids: CASSTRTGGADTEAFF.

The chain is built from TRBV15 and TRBJ2-4, with TRBD2 as a possible D gene (6 bases). The CDR3 loop spans 14 amino acids. Between the trimmed V and J ends, which lost 9 bases and 8 bases, there was a span of 20 bases. CDR1 LNHNV and CDR2 YYDKDF come from the germline V gene (reference sequence). CDR3 sequence reads: CATQAPGGTDIQYF. CDR3 in DNA: TGTGCCACGCAAGCGCCTGGGGGGACGGACATTCAGTACTTC.

The J gene is TRBJ1-3, the V gene TRBV5-6; D remains unclear. The CDR3 sequence is 16 residues long. Trimming stripped 4 bases from V and 0 bases from J, with 14 bases between. The V gene's germline CDR1 is SGHDT and CDR2 YYEEEE. The CDR3 DNA is TGTGCCAGCAGCATCGATACGGCACGCTCTGGAAACACCATATATTTT. This translates into CASSIDTARSGNTIYF.

This clone was picked up one time. This sequence joins TRBV9 and TRBJ2-1, with D possibly matching TRBD2 (6 bases). V was trimmed by 4 bases and J by 8 bases, leaving 10 bases between them. This CDR3 spans 12 amino acids. Germline loops: CDR1 SGDLS, CDR2 YYNGEE. The CDR3 region is CASSPRGYEQFF. In nucleotides, the CDR3 is TGTGCCAGCAGCCCCCGGGGGTATGAGCAGTTCTTC.

The V gene is TRBV18, the J gene TRBJ2-3, with D uncertain. Germline V CDR1 and CDR2: KGHSH, LQKENI. The V gene lost 3 bases and the J gene lost 1 base, with 2 bases spanning the gap. This CDR3 contains 12 residues. The CDR3, as DNA: TGTGCCAGCTCACCTGGCACAGATACGCAGTATTTT. Translation: CASSPGTDTQYF.

The chain is built from TRBV5-4 and TRBJ2-5; 7 nucleotides line up with TRBD2. In germline, CDR1 is SGHNT, CDR2 YYREEE (reference sequence). CDR3 length equals 15 residues. Trimming at V came to 2 bases and at J to 1 base, leaving 5 bases not matched to a gene. Written as DNA, the CDR3 is TGTGCCAGCAGCTTTCGGGTAGCGGGCCAAGAGACCCAGTACTTC. It translates to CASSFRVAGQETQYF.

CDR3 DNA sequence: TGTGCCAGCAGTCCGACAGGGAATTCCTACGAGCAGTACTTC. Residues: CASSPTGNSYEQYF. The chain joins TRBV28 to TRBJ2-7, with 7 bases identical to TRBD1. This CDR3 is 14 amino acids long. V lost 5 bases to trimming and J lost 1 base; unmatched junction nucleotides: 5. From germline, CDR1 is MDHEN and CDR2 SYDVKM.

The J gene is TRBJ2-2, the V gene TRBV15; D uncertain. The CDR3 totals 13 residues. The V end lost 0 bases, the J end lost 5 bases, and 4 bases lay between the germline ends. Looked up from germline, CDR1 is LNHNV and CDR2 is YYDKDF (reference sequence). DNA for the CDR3: TGTGCCACCAGCAGAGATCGGACCGGGGAGCTGTTTTTT. It translates to CATSRDRTGELFF.